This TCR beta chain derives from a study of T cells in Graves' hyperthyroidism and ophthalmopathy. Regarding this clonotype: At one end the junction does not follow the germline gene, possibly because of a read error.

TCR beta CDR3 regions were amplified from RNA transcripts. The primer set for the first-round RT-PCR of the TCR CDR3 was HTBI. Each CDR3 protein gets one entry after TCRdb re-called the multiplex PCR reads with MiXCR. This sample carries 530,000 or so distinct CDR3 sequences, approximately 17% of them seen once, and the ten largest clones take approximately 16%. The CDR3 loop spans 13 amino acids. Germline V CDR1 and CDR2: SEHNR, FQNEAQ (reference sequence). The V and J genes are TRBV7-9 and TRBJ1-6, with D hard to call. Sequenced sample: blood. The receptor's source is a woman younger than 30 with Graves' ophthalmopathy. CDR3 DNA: TGTGCCAGCAGCTTAGCGCCTCCGTCACCCATCCACTTT. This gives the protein CASSLAPPSPIHF.